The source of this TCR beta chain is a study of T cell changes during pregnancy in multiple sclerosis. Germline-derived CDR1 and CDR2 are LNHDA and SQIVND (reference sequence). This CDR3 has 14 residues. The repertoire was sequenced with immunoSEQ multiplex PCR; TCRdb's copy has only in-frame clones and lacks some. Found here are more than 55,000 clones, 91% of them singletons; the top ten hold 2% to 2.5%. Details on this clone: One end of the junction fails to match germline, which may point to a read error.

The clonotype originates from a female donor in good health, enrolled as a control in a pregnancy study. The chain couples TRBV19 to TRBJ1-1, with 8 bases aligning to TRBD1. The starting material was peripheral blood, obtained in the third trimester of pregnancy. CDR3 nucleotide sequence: TGTGCCAGTAGTATTCCAGGGGGCCCGATTGAAGCCTTCTTT. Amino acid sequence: CASSIPGGPIEAFF.